What follows are 25 T cell receptor beta chains derived from one specimen sequenced in a study of cytomegalovirus exposure and HLA in healthy donors. Use of 60 Vbeta and 13 Jbeta primers characterized the PCR. Clones were sequenced by immunoSEQ multiplex PCR, and TCRdb holds only the in-frame ones, with some missing. The data contain 100,000 to 150,000 clones, 10% of them singletons. Input material: PBMCs. These receptors were obtained from a woman under 30 in good health and CMV-seropositive.

This clone turned up a few times. This sequence joins TRBV9 and TRBJ1-2; D might be TRBD1 (5 bases). The CDR3 loop spans 13 amino acids. Trimming shortened V by 4 bases and J by 6 bases, and 13 bases separated the two germline ends. CDR1 and CDR2 from the germline V gene are SGDLS and YYNGEE. The CDR3 reads CASSRGTANGYTF. The CDR3 DNA reads as TGTGCCAGCAGCCGCGGGACGGCAAATGGCTACACCTTC.

This clone was counted only a few times. The chain employs TRBV28 and TRBJ1-5; TRBD1 aligns across 8 bases. Germline CDR1 and CDR2: MDHEN and SYDVKM. With 8 bases clipped from V and 3 bases from J, the junction kept 12 bases outside the gene matches. CDR3 size: 16 residues. The DNA of the CDR3 is TGTGCCAGCCTCGAAGTCGCAGGGGGCCTCAATCAGCCCCAGCATTTT. It yields the protein CASLEVAGGLNQPQHF. Complete variable domain (other parts from reference TRBV28 and TRBJ1-5): DVKVTQSSRYLVKRTGEKVFLECVQDMDHENMFWYRQDPGLGLRLIYFSYDVKMKEKGDIPEGYSVSREKKERFSLILESASTNQTSMYLCASLEVAGGLNQPQHFGDGTRLSIL.

This clone was counted between two and nine times. This rearrangement joins TRBV27 to TRBJ1-2; no clear D gene. Trimming left V 4 bases short and J 7 bases short, with 10 bases between. Germline CDR1 reads MNHEY; CDR2 reads SMNVEV (reference sequence). This CDR3 region has 12 residues. As DNA, the CDR3 is TGTGCCAGCAGTTCAGCCCGGGGTGGCTACACCTTC. Its protein product is CASSSARGGYTF.

The chain uses TRBV5-4 and TRBJ2-1; TRBD1 aligns across 7 bases. The CDR3 is 15 amino acids. In germline, CDR1 is SGHNT, CDR2 YYREEE (reference sequence). V shed 6 bases and J 5 bases; nucleotides not matched to a gene: 11. This CDR3 reads CASTQRDRENNEQFF. CDR3 nucleotide sequence: TGTGCCAGCACTCAACGGGACAGAGAAAACAATGAGCAGTTCTTC. The complete variable domain, with remaining parts taken from reference TRBV5-4 and TRBJ2-1, reads ETGVTQSPTHLIKTRGQQVTLRCSSQSGHNTVSWYQQALGQGPQFIFQYYREEENGRGNFPPRFSGLQFPNYSSELNVNALELDDSALYLCASTQRDRENNEQFFGPGTRLTVL.

This clone was counted only a few times. The V gene is TRBV28, the J gene TRBJ1-1; D gene unclear. CDR3 length: 14 amino acids. The germline gives CDR1 MDHEN, CDR2 SYDVKM. Trimming took 1 base from V and 5 from J, leaving 11 bases between them. The CDR3 spells CASSLYGEGTEAFF. The CDR3 DNA sequence: TGTGCCAGCAGTTTATATGGGGAGGGTACTGAAGCTTTCTTT.

The gene calls are TRBV27 and TRBJ1-2; 7 nucleotides line up with TRBD1. Germline V gene data show CDR1 as MNHEY and CDR2 as SMNVEV (reference sequence). The CDR3 spans 15 residues. Unmatched junction bases numbered 11, after V lost 6 bases and J lost 4 bases. The CDR3 DNA follows: TGTGCCAGCAGAGCGCTTGGACAGGAACGCTATGGCTACACCTTC. Amino acid sequence: CASRALGQERYGYTF.

This chain uses TRBV15 with TRBJ1-1, with D tentatively TRBD1 (5 bases). Germline V lookup: CDR1 LNHNV, CDR2 YYDKDF (reference sequence). The ends were cut back, 1 base at V and 2 bases at J, with 17 bases in the middle. This CDR3 has 17 residues. The CDR3 nucleotides are TGTGCCACCAGCAGAGGCTACCAGGGAGGGGAAAACACTGAAGCTTTCTTT. It is translated as CATSRGYQGGENTEAFF.

The chain carries TRBV6-1 and TRBJ1-4; tentatively, D is TRBD1 (5 bases). Germline V gene sequence: CDR1 MNHNS, CDR2 SASEGT. The V gene lost 7 bases and the J gene lost 3 bases, with 9 bases spanning the gap. CDR3 length: 13 residues. The CDR3 here is CASIRAPNEKLFF. CDR3 in DNA: TGTGCCAGCATCAGGGCCCCTAATGAAAAACTGTTTTTT.

This clone has just a few counts. The genes are TRBV5-1 and TRBJ2-7; a weak D match, TRBD1 (5 bases). The CDR3 has 14 residues. The V gene's germline CDR1 is SGHRS and CDR2 YFSETQ. The V end lost 0 bases, the J end lost 6 bases, and 13 bases lay between the germline ends. The CDR3 here is CASSLGQSVGEQYF. The CDR3 DNA reads as TGCGCCAGCAGCTTGGGACAGTCTGTGGGCGAGCAGTACTTC. The full variable domain, in which reference TRBV5-1 and TRBJ2-7 provide the parts outside the CDR3, is KAGVTQTPRYLIKTRGQQVTLSCSPISGHRSVSWYQQTPGQGLQFLFEYFSETQRNKGNFPGRFSGRQFSNSRSEMNVSTLELGDSALYLCASSLGQSVGEQYFGPGTRLTVT.

This rearrangement joins TRBV9 to TRBJ2-3; tentative D call: TRBD2 (5 bases). The CDR3 covers 16 residues. Per the germline V gene, CDR1 is SGDLS and CDR2 is YYNGEE. V shed 2 bases and J shed 8 bases, with 21 bases lying between them. In DNA form, the CDR3 reads TGTGCCAGCAGCGTGGGGTTAGCGTATCAGATTGGTACGCAGTATTTT. It specifies CASSVGLAYQIGTQYF.

This clone showed up just a few times. V gene TRBV5-1 combines with J gene TRBJ2-2; D might be TRBD2 (6 bases). Germline V gives CDR1 SGHRS, CDR2 YFSETQ. CDR3 length: 16 amino acids. V dropped 4 bases and J dropped 5 bases, with 18 bases sitting between them. The CDR3 protein is CASSPVQGGRTGELFF. CDR3 nucleotide sequence: TGCGCCAGCAGCCCTGTCCAGGGAGGTAGGACCGGGGAGCTGTTTTTT. Looking up the rest from reference TRBV5-1 and TRBJ2-2 gives the full variable domain: KAGVTQTPRYLIKTRGQQVTLSCSPISGHRSVSWYQQTPGQGLQFLFEYFSETQRNKGNFPGRFSGRQFSNSRSEMNVSTLELGDSALYLCASSPVQGGRTGELFFGEGSRLTVL.

The table lists this clone with a count of one. The chain is built from TRBV13 and TRBJ2-1, with TRBD2 identical over 7 bases. V was pared by 2 bases and J by 4 bases, with 8 bases of the junction left unmatched. The CDR3 covers 16 residues. Germline V gives CDR1 PRHDT, CDR2 FYEKMQ (reference sequence). This CDR3 is CASSLRSLAEYNEQFF. The CDR3 DNA reads TGTGCCAGCAGCTTAAGAAGTCTAGCGGAGTACAATGAGCAGTTCTTC. The full variable domain, completed using reference TRBV13 and TRBJ2-1, is AAGVIQSPRHLIKEKRETATLKCYPIPRHDTVYWYQQGPGQDPQFLISFYEKMQSDKGSIPDRFSAQQFSDYHSELNMSSLELGDSALYFCASSLRSLAEYNEQFFGPGTRLTVL.

This clone was observed a handful of times. The chain joins TRBV6-6 to TRBJ2-1; 8 positions match TRBD2. CDR3 length equals 16 residues. J lost 3 bases, V lost 1 base, and 5 bases had no gene match. The V gene's germline CDR1 is MNHNY and CDR2 SVGAGI (reference sequence). The CDR3 loop is CASSYLGTSNYNEQFF. In DNA, the CDR3 is TGTGCCAGCAGTTACTTGGGGACTAGTAACTACAATGAGCAGTTCTTC.

This rearrangement joins TRBV29-1 to TRBJ1-5; D gene uncertain. The germline V gene encodes CDR1 SQVTM and CDR2 ANQGSEA. CDR3 length: 13 amino acids. V dropped 5 bases and J dropped 4 bases, with 12 bases sitting between them. CDR3 protein: CSVRTDGNQPQHF. Written as DNA, the CDR3 is TGCAGCGTTAGGACTGACGGGAATCAGCCCCAGCATTTT.

This clone was seen a handful of times. V gene TRBV2 combines with J gene TRBJ1-5, with D uncertain. V was pared by 8 bases and J by 5 bases, with 10 bases between. CDR1 is SNHLY and CDR2 is FYNNEI in the germline V gene. The CDR3 covers 12 residues. The CDR3, as DNA: TGTGCCAGCCGCGTAACCGATCAGCCCCAGCATTTT. It is translated as CASRVTDQPQHF.

The chain recombines TRBV14 with TRBJ2-7, with 7 positions matching TRBD1. J was trimmed by 6 bases and V by 5 bases; bases with no gene match: 13. This CDR3 comprises 15 residues. CDR1 and CDR2 (germline): SGHDN, FVKESK. CDR3 loop: CASSGRDRYSREQYF. CDR3 nucleotide sequence: TGTGCCAGCAGCGGCCGGGACAGATATTCTCGCGAGCAGTACTTC.

There are a few counts of this clone. The chain couples TRBV7-6 to TRBJ1-1; TRBD1 might be the D (5 bases). Germline assignment: CDR1 SGHVS and CDR2 FNYEAQ. V gave up 1 base and J gave up 8 bases, with 11 bases separating them. There are 13 residues in the CDR3. The CDR3 DNA follows: TGTGCCAGCAGCTTAGTTTTGGAGGGGGAAGCTTTCTTT. Its protein is CASSLVLEGEAFF.

The chain is built from TRBV28 and TRBJ1-1; 7 bases line up with TRBD1. In germline, CDR1 is MDHEN, CDR2 SYDVKM. V lost 6 bases and J lost 0; bases outside the gene matches: 4. This CDR3 is 14 amino acids long. The CDR3 sequence is CASRKDRMNTEAFF. As DNA, the CDR3 is TGTGCCAGCAGAAAGGACAGGATGAACACTGAAGCTTTCTTT.

The gene calls are TRBV28 and TRBJ2-3, with 7 bases lining up with TRBD2. The CDR3 runs 12 residues. The V segment lost 4 bases and the J segment 6 bases; nucleotides outside the gene matches: 1. Germline V gene sequence: CDR1 MDHEN, CDR2 SYDVKM. CDR3 loop: CASSWGGDTQYF. CDR3 bases: TGTGCCAGCAGTTGGGGGGGGGATACGCAGTATTTT.

A few counts support this clone. The V call is TRBV15, the J call TRBJ2-5; maybe TRBD2 (5 bases). The last part of the DNA fits TRBJ2-7 better; the J call may be wrong. Germline assignment: CDR1 LNHNV and CDR2 YYDKDF (reference sequence). There are 14 residues in the CDR3. The CDR3 DNA follows: TGTGCCACCAGCAGGAGGGTAGAAATCTACGAGCAGTACTTC. It specifies CATSRRVEIYEQYF.

DNA for the CDR3: TGTGCCAGCAGCCTGGGGAGGGGAATTGATACGCAGTATTTT. Its translation is CASSLGRGIDTQYF. The chain recombines TRBV27 with TRBJ2-3; TRBD2 matches 7 bases. CDR1 and CDR2 from the germline V gene are MNHEY and SMNVEV (reference sequence). CDR3 length: 14 residues. V gave up 6 bases and J gave up 6 bases; unmatched junction bases: 9.

This clone was counted a few times. This chain joins TRBV7-6 and TRBJ2-1, with D possibly being TRBD1 (5 bases). The CDR3 runs 15 residues. Germline CDR1 and CDR2: SGHVS and FNYEAQ. V gave up 6 bases and J gave up 0 bases, with 12 bases separating them. The CDR3 nucleotides read TGTGCCAGCAGGAAGACAGCAAGCTCCTACAATGAGCAGTTCTTC. Its protein is CASRKTASSYNEQFF.

V is TRBV11-3 and J is TRBJ1-4, with D perhaps TRBD1 (6 bases). This CDR3 contains 14 residues. CDR1 is SGHNT and CDR2 is YENEEA in the germline V gene. Between the trimmed V and J ends, which lost 5 bases and 8 bases, there was a span of 15 bases. The DNA for the CDR3 is TGTGCCAGCAGCCTAGGGGGGGGGCAAGAAAAACTGTTTTTT. The encoded protein is CASSLGGGQEKLFF.

The chain combines TRBV5-1 with TRBJ2-7; 8 bases match TRBD1. V shed 7 bases, J shed 7 bases, and the junction held 13 bases outside the gene matches. This CDR3 contains 14 residues. Germline values: CDR1 SGHRS, CDR2 YFSETQ. Here the CDR3 reads CASAVEFRGQEQYF. CDR3 DNA sequence: TGCGCCAGCGCAGTTGAGTTCAGGGGGCAAGAGCAGTACTTC.

The rearrangement uses TRBV28 and TRBJ1-2, with TRBD1 as a possible D gene (5 bases). V dropped 6 bases and J dropped 8 bases, with 25 bases sitting between them. The CDR3 is made up of 16 amino acids. Per the germline V gene, CDR1 is MDHEN and CDR2 is SYDVKM. In nucleotides, the CDR3 is TGTGCCAGCAGCGGGGCGTGGCAGGGAGGACCGTACGGCTACACCTTC. Amino acids: CASSGAWQGGPYGYTF.